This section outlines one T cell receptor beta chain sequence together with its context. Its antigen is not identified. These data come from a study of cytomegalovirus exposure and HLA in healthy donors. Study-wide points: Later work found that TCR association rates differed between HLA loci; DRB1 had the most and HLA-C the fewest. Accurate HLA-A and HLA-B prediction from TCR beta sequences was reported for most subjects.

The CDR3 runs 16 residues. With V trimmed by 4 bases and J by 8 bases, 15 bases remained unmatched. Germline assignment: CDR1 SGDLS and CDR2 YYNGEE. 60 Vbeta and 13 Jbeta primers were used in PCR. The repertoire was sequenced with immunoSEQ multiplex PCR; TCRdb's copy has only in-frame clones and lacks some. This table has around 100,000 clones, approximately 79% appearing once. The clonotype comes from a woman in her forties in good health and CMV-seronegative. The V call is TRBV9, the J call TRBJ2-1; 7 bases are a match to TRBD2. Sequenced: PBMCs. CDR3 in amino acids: CASSSNREAGTDEQFF. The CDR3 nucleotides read TGTGCCAGCAGCTCCAATCGGGAAGCGGGGACGGATGAGCAGTTCTTC.